This TCR beta chain was observed in a study of CD8 T cells in ankylosing spondylitis. Study-wide points: In ankylosing spondylitis blood, a motif of roughly 8 highly homologous TCR beta variants appeared characteristic. Significant enrichment of disease-linked clones was reported in matched ankylosing spondylitis synovial fluid.

Preparation of TCR beta libraries was done by quantitative 5'-RACE with molecular barcodes. One entry per CDR3 protein, called by TCRdb with MiXCR from the 5' RACE reads. The sample records 200,000 to 250,000 distinct CDR3 sequences, around 6.6% being singletons. This clonotype was seen repeatedly, ten times or more. Its antigen is still unknown. This TCR was recovered from a male donor with ankylosing spondylitis. The sequencing sample was made of blood, either unsorted or a sorted T cell fraction (not recorded which).

DNA of the CDR3: TGCGCCAGCAGCTTGGAGACTAGCGGGGCCGGCGGGGAGCAGTTCTTC. Its protein product is CASSLETSGAGGEQFF. The chain carries TRBV5-1 and TRBJ2-1; 11 bases align to TRBD2. The CDR3 consists of 16 residues. Germline-derived CDR1 and CDR2 are SGHRS and YFSETQ. With V trimmed by 0 bases and J by 10 bases, 9 bases remained unmatched. The full variable domain, in which reference TRBV5-1 and TRBJ2-1 provide the parts outside the CDR3, is KAGVTQTPRYLIKTRGQQVTLSCSPISGHRSVSWYQQTPGQGLQFLFEYFSETQRNKGNFPGRFSGRQFSNSRSEMNVSTLELGDSALYLCASSLETSGAGGEQFFGPGTRLTVL.